A single sample is the source of the 25 T cell receptor beta chains below, sequenced in a study of T cells after yellow fever vaccination. TCRdb ran MiXCR on the 5' RACE reads and lists one entry per CDR3 protein. Among some 300,000 distinct CDR3 sequences listed, over 8.5% were seen once. Here the sequenced sample was CD4+ T cells sorted from PBMCs, taken 45 days after the yellow fever booster vaccination. These TCRs come from a man aged 18 to 35 who received the YFV17D yellow fever vaccine.

The gene calls are TRBV5-1 and TRBJ1-3, with D unresolved. This CDR3 contains 14 residues. Germline CDR1 and CDR2: SGHRS and YFSETQ. V was clipped by 5 bases and J by 0 bases, with 9 bases between them. In nucleotides, the CDR3 is TGCGCCAGCAGTCCCGGCGTCTCTGGAAACACCATATATTTT. Protein: CASSPGVSGNTIYF.

This clonotype was found a few times. V and J are TRBV7-2 and TRBJ2-5; D is unclear. Germline lookup yields CDR1 SGHTA and CDR2 FQGNSA. V lost 8 bases, J lost 4 bases, and 20 bases lay in between. This CDR3 spans 15 amino acids. The CDR3 nucleotides read TGTGCCAGCCCCCAGGTGAGCCGGGCCCGAGAGACCCAGTACTTC. Translating it yields CASPQVSRARETQYF.

This chain uses TRBV5-6 with TRBJ2-4, with 7 bases lining up with TRBD1. Germline CDR1 SGHDT, CDR2 YYEEEE. CDR3 length: 15 residues. V gave up 0 bases and J gave up 6 bases; unmatched junction bases: 6. Here the CDR3 reads CASSLDRGRGNIQYF. Written as DNA, the CDR3 is TGTGCCAGCAGCTTGGACAGGGGCAGGGGAAACATTCAGTACTTC.

This clonotype has only a few counts. V is TRBV4-3 and J is TRBJ2-3, with D perhaps matching TRBD2 (5 bases). Germline CDR1 reads LGHNA; CDR2 reads YSLEER. This CDR3 has 14 residues. Trimming took off 2 bases at V and 6 bases at J, with 12 bases between the two ends. The DNA for the CDR3 is TGCGCCAGCAGCCAATCTTATAGCGCGGATACGCAGTATTTT. The encoded protein is CASSQSYSADTQYF.

This chain joins TRBV7-2 and TRBJ1-3; no reliable D call. The CDR3 is 14 residues long. From germline, CDR1 is SGHTA and CDR2 FQGNSA. V lost 4 bases and J lost 0, with 7 bases in between. The CDR3 nucleotides are TGTGCCAGCAGCTCGGACGGCTCTGGAAACACCATATATTTT. Translation gives CASSSDGSGNTIYF.

This clonotype showed up just a few times. J is TRBJ1-4 and V is TRBV4-1; 7 bases line up with TRBD1. V trimming: 4 bases; J trimming: 5 bases; junction bases outside the gene matches: 10. From germline, CDR1 is MGHRA and CDR2 YSYEKL. The CDR3 runs 16 residues. The CDR3 DNA reads TGCGCCAGCAGCCCCTCAGGGGACAGTTTGAATGAAAAACTGTTTTTT. This encodes CASSPSGDSLNEKLFF.

The chain carries TRBV18 and TRBJ2-7; D is possibly TRBD1 (6 bases). The CDR3 runs 15 residues. Germline V gene sequence: CDR1 KGHSH, CDR2 LQKENI. V lost 1 base and J 0 bases, leaving 10 bases between the germline ends. CDR3 protein: CASSPRQGYSYEQYF. The CDR3 nucleotides read TGTGCCAGCTCACCACGGCAGGGGTACTCCTACGAGCAGTACTTC.

This clonotype occurred a few times. The chain links TRBV20-1 to TRBJ2-1, with TRBD1 identical over 7 bases. This CDR3 comprises 14 residues. From germline, CDR1 is DFQATT and CDR2 SNEGSKA (reference sequence). CDR3 amino acids: CSSRGTDPYNEQFF. The CDR3 coding sequence is TGCAGCTCCCGAGGGACAGATCCCTACAATGAGCAGTTCTTC.

This chain uses TRBV6-6 with TRBJ2-3; D is unclear. Trimming removed 8 bases from V and 0 bases from J, with 12 bases in between. The CDR3 contains 14 residues. The V gene's germline CDR1 is MNHNY and CDR2 SVGAGI (reference sequence). Here the CDR3 reads CASVGSGSTDTQYF. CDR3 bases: TGTGCCAGCGTGGGGTCAGGTAGCACAGATACGCAGTATTTT.

This clonotype appeared a few times. This rearrangement joins TRBV29-1 to TRBJ2-5; the match to TRBD1 covers 8 bases. Trimming cost V 2 bases and J 5 bases; bases outside gene matches: 4. The CDR3 is 13 amino acids. Germline V gives CDR1 SQVTM, CDR2 ANQGSEA. CDR3 in DNA: TGCAGCGTTGAAACAGGGGGGTGGGAGACCCAGTACTTC. It is translated as CSVETGGWETQYF.

There are a few counts of this clonotype. The chain combines TRBV6-2 or TRBV6-3 with TRBJ1-5; no definite D call. The germline gives CDR1 MNHEY, CDR2 SVGEGT. CDR3 size: 12 residues. Trimming took 3 bases from V and 4 from J, leaving 4 bases between them. CDR3 protein: CASSYGNQPQHF. In DNA, the CDR3 is TGTGCCAGCAGTTATGGGAATCAGCCCCAGCATTTT.

V is TRBV11-2 and J is TRBJ2-3; 7 bases are a match to TRBD2. Germline V lookup: CDR1 SGHAT, CDR2 FQNNGV. There are 16 residues in the CDR3. V dropped 5 bases and J dropped 5; count of bases not matched to a gene: 13. CDR3 DNA: TGTGCCAGCAGCGACTCCCCGGGACTACTTATAGATACGCAGTATTTT. Translating gives CASSDSPGLLIDTQYF.

This clonotype was seen a handful of times. This chain joins TRBV28 and TRBJ1-1; TRBD1 might be the D (6 bases). The CDR3 consists of 13 residues. Germline CDR1 reads MDHEN; CDR2 reads SYDVKM. V dropped 8 bases and J dropped 0 bases, with 10 bases sitting between them. CDR3 amino acids: CASYRDMNTEAFF. DNA of the CDR3: TGTGCCAGCTACAGGGATATGAACACTGAAGCTTTCTTT.

The table lists this clonotype with many counts. This chain links TRBV20-1 with TRBJ2-5; 11 nucleotides agree with TRBD2. The CDR3 consists of 15 residues. Germline V gene data show CDR1 as DFQATT and CDR2 as SNEGSKA (reference sequence). V lost 4 bases, J lost 2 bases, and 6 bases stayed unmatched. This chain's CDR3 is CSAISTSGAQETQYF. DNA for the CDR3: TGCAGTGCTATCTCGACTAGCGGGGCGCAAGAGACCCAGTACTTC.

This clonotype has a handful of counts. V usage is TRBV5-1 and J usage is TRBJ2-1; 9 bases are shared with TRBD1. This CDR3 spans 15 amino acids. The germline gives CDR1 SGHRS, CDR2 YFSETQ. Unmatched junction bases numbered 8, after V lost 4 bases and J lost 6 bases. The chain's CDR3 is CASSPGDRDSNEQFF. The DNA for the CDR3 is TGCGCCAGCAGCCCGGGGGACAGGGATAGCAATGAGCAGTTCTTC.

There are a few counts of this clonotype. V usage is TRBV18 and J usage is TRBJ2-7, with D tentatively TRBD1 (5 bases). This CDR3 region has 13 residues. The V gene lost 6 bases and the J gene lost 0 bases, with 9 bases spanning the gap. Looked up from germline, CDR1 is KGHSH and CDR2 is LQKENI. The CDR3 DNA reads TGTGCCAGCTCGACAGACATCTCCTACGAGCAGTACTTC. Translated, it gives CASSTDISYEQYF.

This clonotype was detected many times. The genes are TRBV7-2 and TRBJ1-6, with a weak D call TRBD1 (6 bases). Germline CDR1 and CDR2: SGHTA and FQGNSA. The CDR3 contains 15 residues. The V gene lost 5 bases and the J gene lost 9 bases, with 17 bases spanning the gap. In DNA form, the CDR3 reads TGTGCCAGCAGCGGCCGGGACATACTGAGTTCACCCCTCCACTTT. This translates into CASSGRDILSSPLHF.

This clonotype appeared a few times. This chain joins TRBV20-1 and TRBJ1-5, with a tentative D call TRBD1 (6 bases). The length of the CDR3 is 14 residues. The germline V gene has CDR1 DFQATT and CDR2 SNEGSKA (reference sequence). Between the trimmed V and J ends, which lost 6 bases and 3 bases, there was a span of 15 bases. The CDR3 coding sequence is TGCAGTGCGGTACAGGGCTTCCTCAATCAGCCCCAGCATTTT. Residues: CSAVQGFLNQPQHF.

This clonotype was seen only a few times. V usage is TRBV5-6 and J usage is TRBJ1-1; D is unclear. V lost 3 bases, J lost 0 bases, and 21 bases lay in between. The CDR3 runs to 18 residues. Germline V CDR1 and CDR2: SGHDT, YYEEEE. The DNA for the CDR3 is TGTGCCAGCAGCTCCGCCTTGGGCCTAGGTGGAGTGAACACTGAAGCTTTCTTT. This codes for CASSSALGLGGVNTEAFF. Drawing the rest from reference TRBV5-6 and TRBJ1-1, the complete variable domain is DAGVTQSPTHLIKTRGQQVTLRCSPKSGHDTVSWYQQALGQGPQFIFQYYEEEERQRGNFPDRFSGHQFPNYSSELNVNALLLGDSALYLCASSSALGLGGVNTEAFFGQGTRLTVV.

This clonotype was seen many times. This chain uses TRBV4-1 with TRBJ1-1; D is ambiguous. The CDR3 is 17 residues long. From germline, CDR1 is MGHRA and CDR2 YSYEKL. Trimming pared 4 bases from V and 2 bases from J, leaving 20 bases between. CDR3 in amino acids: CASSRGGITYRNTEAFF. CDR3 in DNA: TGCGCCAGCAGCCGAGGAGGGATCACATACCGAAACACTGAAGCTTTCTTT.

This clonotype appeared a few times. The gene calls are TRBV28 and TRBJ2-5; weak D call: TRBD2 (5 bases). This CDR3 is 13 amino acids long. Germline V lookup: CDR1 MDHEN, CDR2 SYDVKM. V was cut by 7 bases and J by 3 bases, with 12 bases left in between. The CDR3 loop is CASNRGIKETQYF. DNA of the CDR3: TGTGCCAGCAACCGGGGAATAAAAGAGACCCAGTACTTC.

This clonotype was picked up a small number of times. A much larger clone sits a single nucleotide away, making a read error possible. The genes are TRBV7-8 and TRBJ1-6, with D uncertain. This CDR3 spans 14 amino acids. Germline assignment: CDR1 SGHVS and CDR2 FQNEAQ. This chain's CDR3 is CSSSLAGENSPLHF. The CDR3, as DNA: TGTTCCAGCAGCTTAGCTGGGGAGAATTCACCCCTCCACTTT.

This clonotype was observed a few times. This rearrangement joins TRBV30 to TRBJ1-1; no firm D call. V lost 6 bases and J 2 bases, leaving 13 bases between the germline ends. Germline CDR1 reads GTSNPN; CDR2 reads SVGIG (reference sequence). The CDR3 length is 13 residues. CDR3 in amino acids: CACPGPGNTEAFF. The CDR3, as DNA: TGTGCCTGCCCAGGACCGGGCAACACTGAAGCTTTCTTT.

This clonotype was recorded a few times. The chain is built from TRBV5-4 and TRBJ2-3; 10 bases map to TRBD2. The trim removed 4 bases at V and 6 bases at J, leaving 5 bases unmatched. Germline CDR1 reads SGHNT; CDR2 reads YYREEE (reference sequence). This CDR3 contains 14 residues. CDR3 loop: CASSALLAGDTQYF. As DNA, the CDR3 is TGTGCCAGCAGCGCCCTACTAGCGGGGGATACGCAGTATTTT.

This clonotype has only a few counts. The chain employs TRBV3-1 and TRBJ2-5; 10 bases are a match to TRBD1. Germline CDR1 and CDR2: LGHDT and YNNKEL (reference sequence). The CDR3 contains 16 residues. Losses at the gene ends were 5 bases for V and 4 bases for J; bases not matched to a gene: 10. Here the CDR3 DNA reads TGTGCCAGCAGCGCATCCGGGACAGGGGTGGGAGAGACCCAGTACTTC. Amino acids: CASSASGTGVGETQYF.